This TCR beta chain emerged from a study of molecular identifiers for immune sequencing clone quantification. Notes on the study in general: Single-cell amounts of spiked Jurkat TCR RNA were reportedly detectable among fewer than 1.3 million naive cells.

MiXCR, applied by TCRdb to the PCR reads, yields one record per CDR3 protein. The top ten clones hold under 0.95% of a sample with fewer than 350,000 distinct CDR3 sequences, 20% to 25% of them seen once. As for this clonotype: Its target is unknown. A clone one base away is much larger, so this may be a read error.

This clonotype was obtained from a human donor in good health. Some libraries in this study had Jurkat cell RNA spiked in. Sequencing was done on a sample of naive CD8+ T cells from blood, with Jurkat cell RNA spiked in. Subset given: FACS-sorted CD8+CD4-CCR7+CD45RA+ naive T cells.

The CDR3 bases are TGTGCCAGCAGCCCAACAATCAATGAGCAGTTCTTC. Translation: CASSPTINEQFF. The rearrangement joins TRBV6-5 to TRBJ2-1, with D unresolved. Trimming cost V 6 bases and J 6 bases, with 9 bases left between them. The CDR3 is 12 residues long. Germline lookup yields CDR1 MNHEY and CDR2 SVGAGI.